This passage covers 5 T cell receptor beta chains from one sample sequenced in a study of regulatory T cells in long-lasting Graves disease. Time point reported: newly diagnosed GD, antithyroid drugs for less than 3 months. PBMCs were the source of the RNA used for TCR sequencing. Building the TCR beta libraries relied on iRepertoire HTBI primers, and CDR3 regions underwent Arm-PCR. TCRdb analysed the multiplex PCR reads with MiXCR anew, one entry per CDR3 protein. The repertoire has a few hundred thousand distinct CDR3 sequences, roughly 17% of them found once; the top ten carry 25% to 30%. These data were also filed under a second study, of T cells in Graves' hyperthyroidism and ophthalmopathy.

The input for sequencing was peripheral blood mononuclear cells (PBMCs), taken at new diagnosis, from a patient treated with antithyroid drugs. The receptors stem from a man aged 40-50 years with Graves disease.

This clonotype appeared a few times. The chain couples TRBV6-1 to TRBJ1-2, with 7 bases aligning to TRBD1. The CDR3 length is 12 residues. Trimming took 6 bases from V and 8 from J; bases not matched to a gene: 6. Germline values: CDR1 MNHNS, CDR2 SASEGT. CDR3 in amino acids: CASSLTGTGYTF. CDR3 DNA sequence: TGTGCCAGCAGCCTGACAGGGACGGGCTACACCTTC.

The sample holds many counts of this clonotype. V gene TRBV27 combines with J gene TRBJ1-5; D may be TRBD1 (5 bases). The CDR3 covers 14 residues. With 10 bases removed from V and 1 base from J, the gap between germline ends came to 14 bases. From germline, CDR1 is MNHEY and CDR2 SMNVEV (reference sequence). CDR3 nucleotides: TGTGCCACCGGGAGGCAGGGAAGCAATCAGCCCCAGCATTTT. It translates to CATGRQGSNQPQHF.

This clonotype was counted at least ten times. The V gene is TRBV18, the J gene TRBJ2-6; D uncertain. CDR3 length equals 16 residues. Trimming removed 3 bases from V and 0 bases from J, with 9 bases in between. CDR1 and CDR2 from the germline V gene are KGHSH and LQKENI. The CDR3 DNA reads as TGTGCCAGCTCACCGAACACAGACTCTGGGGCCAACGTCCTGACTTTC. It encodes CASSPNTDSGANVLTF. The full variable domain, with the rest looked up from reference TRBV18 and TRBJ2-6, is NAGVMQNPRHLVRRRGQEARLRCSPMKGHSHVYWYRQLPEEGLKFMVYLQKENIIDESGMPKERFSAEFPKEGPSILRIQQVVRGDSAAYFCASSPNTDSGANVLTFGAGSRLTVL.

This clonotype was counted many times. V usage is TRBV5-1 and J usage is TRBJ2-1, with 10 bases matching TRBD2. Germline loops: CDR1 SGHRS, CDR2 YFSETQ. V shed 1 base, J shed 10 bases, and the junction held 2 bases outside the gene matches. The CDR3 is made up of 13 amino acids. The CDR3 sequence is CASSLSSGGEQFF. CDR3 in DNA: TGCGCCAGCAGCTTGAGTAGCGGGGGGGAGCAGTTCTTC. The whole variable domain, remainder taken from reference TRBV5-1 and TRBJ2-1, is KAGVTQTPRYLIKTRGQQVTLSCSPISGHRSVSWYQQTPGQGLQFLFEYFSETQRNKGNFPGRFSGRQFSNSRSEMNVSTLELGDSALYLCASSLSSGGEQFFGPGTRLTVL.

This clonotype came up a few times. With a far larger clone one base away, a read error is the likely cause. The chain combines TRBV30 with TRBJ2-3, with a tentative D call TRBD2 (6 bases). The better agreement between TRBJ2-7 and the DNA end casts doubt on the J call. Looked up from germline, CDR1 is GTSNPN and CDR2 is SVGIG (reference sequence). CDR3 length: 11 amino acids. The CDR3, as DNA: TGTGCCTGGAGTGGTCGGACTATACAGTACTTC. It codes for CAWSGRTIQYF.